This TCR beta chain was observed in a study of graft-versus-host responses after intestinal transplantation. For the study at large: Following induction with anti-thymocyte globulin, all recipients were given tacrolimus and steroids for two to four years.

This clone was seen just once. Its target is unknown. Between the trimmed V and J ends, which lost 2 bases and 8 bases, there was a span of 13 bases. Germline CDR1 reads MNHEY; CDR2 reads SMNVEV (reference sequence). CDR3 length equals 14 residues. The protocol was immunoSEQ multiplex PCR, while the TCRdb copy is restricted to in-frame clones and leaves out a portion. The table records some 110,000 clones, 85% to 95% of them present only once. The chain employs TRBV27 and TRBJ2-1; tentatively, D is TRBD1 (6 bases). The receptor comes from a human donor who was the organ donor for an intestinal transplant. The sequencing here drew on unstimulated CD8+ T cells sorted from spleen or lymph node cells, taken before transplant. The CDR3 is CASSLRGTIDEQFF. CDR3 in DNA: TGTGCCAGCAGTTTAAGGGGGACAATTGATGAGCAGTTCTTC.